Presented here are 24 T cell receptor beta chains from one specimen sequenced in a study of blood T cells in healthy people across ages. A J-beta primer mix and a sample-barcoded 5' primer were used in a second PCR of roughly 6 to 12 cycles. TCRdb reprocessed the 5' RACE reads via MiXCR and lists one record per CDR3 protein. The sample holds 850,000 to 1,100,000 distinct CDR3 sequences, under 40% seen once. Material: blood. Receptors were obtained from a man between 18 and 29 years old in good health.

In regard to this clonotype: The germline gene is not matched at one end of the junction; a read error may be the cause. V gene TRBV12-3 or TRBV12-4 combines with J gene TRBJ1-2; TRBD1 agrees at 9 bases. The CDR3 extends over 14 amino acids. CDR3 coding DNA: TGTGCCTGCAGTAGCCGGGACAGGGCCTATGGCTACACCTTC. Its protein is CACSSRDRAYGYTF.

The gene calls are TRBV6-1 and TRBJ1-5, with D hard to call. The CDR3 loop spans 10 amino acids. CDR1 is MNHNS and CDR2 is SASEGT in the germline V gene. With 7 bases removed from V and 6 bases from J, the gap between germline ends came to 4 bases. CDR3 DNA sequence: TGTGCCAGCAATGGTCAGCCCCAGCATTTT. Translation: CASNGQPQHF.

This clonotype has a handful of counts. This chain connects TRBV29-1 to TRBJ2-1, with D possibly matching TRBD1 (6 bases). V was pared by 4 bases and J by 8 bases, with 36 bases between. The germline gives CDR1 SQVTM, CDR2 ANQGSEA. CDR3 length equals 20 residues. CDR3 amino acids: CSVVSGSFHGQIQGRYEQFF. The CDR3 coding sequence is TGCAGCGTTGTCTCCGGAAGTTTCCATGGACAGATCCAGGGACGGTATGAGCAGTTCTTC.

This chain connects TRBV7-2 to TRBJ2-7; tentative D call: TRBD2 (5 bases). Per germline, CDR1 SGHTA and CDR2 FQGNSA. Trimming left V 0 bases short and J 2 bases short, with 14 bases between. This CDR3 has 16 residues. DNA for the CDR3: TGTGCCAGCAGCTTAGCGTTTCCGGGATTCCCCTACGAGCAGTACTTC. The encoded protein is CASSLAFPGFPYEQYF. The variable domain in full, with the rest retrieved from reference TRBV7-2 and TRBJ2-7, is GAGVSQSPSNKVTEKGKDVELRCDPISGHTALYWYRQSLGQGLEFLIYFQGNSAPDKSGLPSDRFSAERTGGSVSTLTIQRTQQEDSAVYLCASSLAFPGFPYEQYFGPGTRLTVT.

The chain carries TRBV28 and TRBJ1-2; no clear D. There are 11 residues in the CDR3. Looked up from germline, CDR1 is MDHEN and CDR2 is SYDVKM. CDR3 nucleotides: TGTGCTGGGGAGGGTAGCTATGGCTACACCTTC. Its translation is CAGEGSYGYTF.

J is TRBJ2-1 and V is TRBV27; perhaps TRBD1 as D (6 bases). The end of the DNA aligns better with TRBJ2-7, so the J call may be wrong. The CDR3 covers 15 residues. Germline values: CDR1 MNHEY, CDR2 SMNVEV (reference sequence). In DNA form, the CDR3 reads TGTGCCAGCAGTTCTCCGACAGGCTCTTACAATGAGCAGTACTTC. It encodes CASSSPTGSYNEQYF.

This chain connects TRBV6-1 to TRBJ1-2; D remains unclear. CDR3 length: 13 amino acids. In germline, CDR1 is MNHNS, CDR2 SASEGT. V was cut by 3 bases and J by 1 base, with 6 bases left in between. CDR3 region: CASSDSVNYGYTF. As DNA, the CDR3 is TGTGCCAGCAGTGACAGCGTTAACTATGGCTACACCTTC.

The V call is TRBV10-3, the J call TRBJ1-6, with D possibly TRBD1 on 5 matching bases. CDR3 size: 14 residues. V was clipped by 3 bases and J by 7 bases, with 10 bases between them. Germline CDR1 and CDR2: ENHRY and SYGVKD. CDR3 sequence (DNA): TGTGCCATCAGTGACCCCGGGGCCAATTCACCCCTCCACTTT. Translated, it gives CAISDPGANSPLHF.

This clonotype has just a few counts. This sequence joins TRBV27 and TRBJ2-1; no definite D call. The CDR3 is 14 residues long. Germline CDR1 and CDR2: MNHEY and SMNVEV (reference sequence). The V end was cut by 5 bases, the J end by 3 bases, with 11 bases between. The CDR3 loop reads CASSGYANYNEQFF. For the CDR3, the DNA is TGTGCCAGCAGTGGCTACGCGAACTACAATGAGCAGTTCTTC.

J is TRBJ2-7 and V is TRBV29-1; no clear D. The CDR3 totals 11 residues. The V end was cut by 5 bases, the J end by 7 bases, with 12 bases between. Germline V gene sequence: CDR1 SQVTM, CDR2 ANQGSEA. In DNA form, the CDR3 reads TGCAGCGTTTTCGGGTACAATGAGCAGTACTTC. Protein: CSVFGYNEQYF.

This chain links TRBV30 with TRBJ2-1, with D unresolved. Looked up from germline, CDR1 is GTSNPN and CDR2 is SVGIG (reference sequence). Between the trimmed V and J ends, which lost 0 bases and 5 bases, there was a span of 8 bases. This CDR3 is 13 amino acids long. CDR3 sequence reads: CAWSVLADNEQFF. The CDR3 bases are TGTGCCTGGAGTGTACTGGCAGACAATGAGCAGTTCTTC.

The chain joins TRBV20-1 to TRBJ2-1, with D perhaps matching TRBD1 (5 bases). The CDR3 has 13 residues. Germline CDR1 DFQATT, CDR2 SNEGSKA (reference sequence). The V end lost 2 bases, the J end lost 4 bases, and 9 bases lay between the germline ends. CDR3 sequence: CSARMGQYNEQFF. DNA of the CDR3: TGCAGTGCTAGAATGGGGCAGTACAATGAGCAGTTCTTC.

A single count supports this clonotype. The CDR3 region is CSARVSGEKETQYF. DNA for the CDR3: TGCAGTGCTAGGGTTAGCGGGGAGAAAGAGACCCAGTACTTC. The V call is TRBV20-1, the J call TRBJ2-5; 8 bases are shared with TRBD2. The CDR3 has 14 residues. Germline V gene lookup returns CDR1 DFQATT and CDR2 SNEGSKA (reference sequence). V shed 3 bases and J 3 bases; nucleotides not matched to a gene: 6.

This clonotype was detected only a few times. The chain combines TRBV4-3 with TRBJ1-2; TRBD1 aligns across 8 bases. Per the germline V gene, CDR1 is LGHNA and CDR2 is YSLEER. The V segment lost 0 bases and the J segment 2 bases; nucleotides outside the gene matches: 8. CDR3 length: 17 amino acids. CDR3 region: CASSQDEGTGVNYGYTF. The CDR3 DNA is TGCGCCAGCAGCCAAGATGAAGGGACAGGCGTAAACTATGGCTACACCTTC.

This clonotype appeared a single time. V is TRBV3-1 and J is TRBJ1-6; possible D gene TRBD1, 6 bases. Germline values: CDR1 LGHDT, CDR2 YNNKEL (reference sequence). CDR3 length equals 14 residues. Trimming pared 5 bases from V and 9 bases from J, leaving 14 bases between. The CDR3 DNA reads TGTGCCAGCAGCGGGGGGACACGGAGTTCACCCCTCCACTTT. Protein sequence: CASSGGTRSSPLHF.

Here the CDR3 DNA reads TGTGCCAGCAGCCAAGGACTAGCGGGCACTATTACGCAGTATTTT. Translated: CASSQGLAGTITQYF. This chain connects TRBV14 to TRBJ2-3; 10 bases align to TRBD2. There are 15 residues in the CDR3. Germline CDR1 reads SGHDN; CDR2 reads FVKESK. V trimming: 1 base; J trimming: 8 bases; junction bases outside the gene matches: 6.

The DNA of the CDR3 is TGCGCCAGCAGCCAAGAGGACAGGTGGACAGATACGCAGTATTTT. This sequence encodes CASSQEDRWTDTQYF. V is TRBV4-3 and J is TRBJ2-3, with 7 bases that match TRBD1. Germline lookup yields CDR1 LGHNA and CDR2 YSLEER. With V trimmed by 0 bases and J by 3 bases, 3 bases remained unmatched. This CDR3 region has 15 residues.

This chain joins TRBV7-9 and TRBJ2-5; 13 nucleotides match TRBD2. This CDR3 is 17 amino acids long. Losses at the gene ends were 3 bases for V and 11 bases for J; bases not matched to a gene: 15. Germline V gene lookup returns CDR1 SEHNR and CDR2 FQNEAQ (reference sequence). The CDR3 coding sequence is TGTGCCAGCAGCTTTGATGGTTGGACTAGCGGGGGCAATGAGCAGTACTTC. The encoded protein is CASSFDGWTSGGNEQYF.

The CDR3 sequence is CSARDMATQETQYF. The CDR3 DNA is TGCAGTGCTAGAGATATGGCTACCCAAGAGACCCAGTACTTC. This rearrangement joins TRBV20-1 to TRBJ2-5; the D is unclear. V was trimmed by 0 bases and J by 1 base, leaving 9 bases between them. Germline V gives CDR1 DFQATT, CDR2 SNEGSKA (reference sequence). The CDR3 is 14 amino acids.

This clonotype has ten or more counts. The V gene is TRBV27, the J gene TRBJ2-7, with D uncertain. The CDR3 runs to 13 residues. Looked up from germline, CDR1 is MNHEY and CDR2 is SMNVEV (reference sequence). Trimming removed 5 bases from V and 2 bases from J, with 10 bases in between. In DNA form, the CDR3 reads TGTGCCAGCAGTAAGGGCTACGCCTACGAGCAGTACTTC. Its protein product is CASSKGYAYEQYF.

The chain joins TRBV9 to TRBJ1-5, with D possibly TRBD1 on 5 matching bases. The CDR3 extends over 15 amino acids. The V end lost 0 bases, the J end lost 4 bases, and 11 bases lay between the germline ends. Germline V gives CDR1 SGDLS, CDR2 YYNGEE. The DNA for the CDR3 is TGTGCCAGCAGCGTAGCAGGGAGCGCGAATCAGCCCCAGCATTTT. As protein: CASSVAGSANQPQHF.

The J gene is TRBJ1-5, the V gene TRBV28; D is unresolved. The V gene lost 4 bases and the J gene lost 0 bases, with 22 bases spanning the gap. Germline V gene lookup returns CDR1 MDHEN and CDR2 SYDVKM. The CDR3 totals 19 residues. The CDR3 here is CASSSRFRGPRNSNQPQHF. In nucleotides, the CDR3 is TGTGCCAGCAGTTCCAGGTTCAGAGGGCCGCGAAATAGCAATCAGCCCCAGCATTTT.

This clonotype was detected a few times. The chain employs TRBV12-3 or TRBV12-4 and TRBJ2-3; the D gene could be TRBD1 or TRBD2 (6 bases each). The length of the CDR3 is 11 residues. The ends were cut back, 6 bases at V and 11 bases at J, with 12 bases in the middle. The CDR3 sequence: CASSLGGGQYF. CDR3 DNA: TGTGCCAGCAGCCTCGGGGGCGGGCAGTATTTT.

The rearrangement joins TRBV5-6 to TRBJ1-1; D call uncertain. The CDR3 covers 13 residues. V dropped 0 bases and J dropped 12 bases, with 15 bases sitting between them. Per germline, CDR1 SGHDT and CDR2 YYEEEE. CDR3 residues: CASSLGSDLTTFF. Written as DNA, the CDR3 is TGTGCCAGCAGCTTGGGGTCTGACCTGACCACTTTCTTT.